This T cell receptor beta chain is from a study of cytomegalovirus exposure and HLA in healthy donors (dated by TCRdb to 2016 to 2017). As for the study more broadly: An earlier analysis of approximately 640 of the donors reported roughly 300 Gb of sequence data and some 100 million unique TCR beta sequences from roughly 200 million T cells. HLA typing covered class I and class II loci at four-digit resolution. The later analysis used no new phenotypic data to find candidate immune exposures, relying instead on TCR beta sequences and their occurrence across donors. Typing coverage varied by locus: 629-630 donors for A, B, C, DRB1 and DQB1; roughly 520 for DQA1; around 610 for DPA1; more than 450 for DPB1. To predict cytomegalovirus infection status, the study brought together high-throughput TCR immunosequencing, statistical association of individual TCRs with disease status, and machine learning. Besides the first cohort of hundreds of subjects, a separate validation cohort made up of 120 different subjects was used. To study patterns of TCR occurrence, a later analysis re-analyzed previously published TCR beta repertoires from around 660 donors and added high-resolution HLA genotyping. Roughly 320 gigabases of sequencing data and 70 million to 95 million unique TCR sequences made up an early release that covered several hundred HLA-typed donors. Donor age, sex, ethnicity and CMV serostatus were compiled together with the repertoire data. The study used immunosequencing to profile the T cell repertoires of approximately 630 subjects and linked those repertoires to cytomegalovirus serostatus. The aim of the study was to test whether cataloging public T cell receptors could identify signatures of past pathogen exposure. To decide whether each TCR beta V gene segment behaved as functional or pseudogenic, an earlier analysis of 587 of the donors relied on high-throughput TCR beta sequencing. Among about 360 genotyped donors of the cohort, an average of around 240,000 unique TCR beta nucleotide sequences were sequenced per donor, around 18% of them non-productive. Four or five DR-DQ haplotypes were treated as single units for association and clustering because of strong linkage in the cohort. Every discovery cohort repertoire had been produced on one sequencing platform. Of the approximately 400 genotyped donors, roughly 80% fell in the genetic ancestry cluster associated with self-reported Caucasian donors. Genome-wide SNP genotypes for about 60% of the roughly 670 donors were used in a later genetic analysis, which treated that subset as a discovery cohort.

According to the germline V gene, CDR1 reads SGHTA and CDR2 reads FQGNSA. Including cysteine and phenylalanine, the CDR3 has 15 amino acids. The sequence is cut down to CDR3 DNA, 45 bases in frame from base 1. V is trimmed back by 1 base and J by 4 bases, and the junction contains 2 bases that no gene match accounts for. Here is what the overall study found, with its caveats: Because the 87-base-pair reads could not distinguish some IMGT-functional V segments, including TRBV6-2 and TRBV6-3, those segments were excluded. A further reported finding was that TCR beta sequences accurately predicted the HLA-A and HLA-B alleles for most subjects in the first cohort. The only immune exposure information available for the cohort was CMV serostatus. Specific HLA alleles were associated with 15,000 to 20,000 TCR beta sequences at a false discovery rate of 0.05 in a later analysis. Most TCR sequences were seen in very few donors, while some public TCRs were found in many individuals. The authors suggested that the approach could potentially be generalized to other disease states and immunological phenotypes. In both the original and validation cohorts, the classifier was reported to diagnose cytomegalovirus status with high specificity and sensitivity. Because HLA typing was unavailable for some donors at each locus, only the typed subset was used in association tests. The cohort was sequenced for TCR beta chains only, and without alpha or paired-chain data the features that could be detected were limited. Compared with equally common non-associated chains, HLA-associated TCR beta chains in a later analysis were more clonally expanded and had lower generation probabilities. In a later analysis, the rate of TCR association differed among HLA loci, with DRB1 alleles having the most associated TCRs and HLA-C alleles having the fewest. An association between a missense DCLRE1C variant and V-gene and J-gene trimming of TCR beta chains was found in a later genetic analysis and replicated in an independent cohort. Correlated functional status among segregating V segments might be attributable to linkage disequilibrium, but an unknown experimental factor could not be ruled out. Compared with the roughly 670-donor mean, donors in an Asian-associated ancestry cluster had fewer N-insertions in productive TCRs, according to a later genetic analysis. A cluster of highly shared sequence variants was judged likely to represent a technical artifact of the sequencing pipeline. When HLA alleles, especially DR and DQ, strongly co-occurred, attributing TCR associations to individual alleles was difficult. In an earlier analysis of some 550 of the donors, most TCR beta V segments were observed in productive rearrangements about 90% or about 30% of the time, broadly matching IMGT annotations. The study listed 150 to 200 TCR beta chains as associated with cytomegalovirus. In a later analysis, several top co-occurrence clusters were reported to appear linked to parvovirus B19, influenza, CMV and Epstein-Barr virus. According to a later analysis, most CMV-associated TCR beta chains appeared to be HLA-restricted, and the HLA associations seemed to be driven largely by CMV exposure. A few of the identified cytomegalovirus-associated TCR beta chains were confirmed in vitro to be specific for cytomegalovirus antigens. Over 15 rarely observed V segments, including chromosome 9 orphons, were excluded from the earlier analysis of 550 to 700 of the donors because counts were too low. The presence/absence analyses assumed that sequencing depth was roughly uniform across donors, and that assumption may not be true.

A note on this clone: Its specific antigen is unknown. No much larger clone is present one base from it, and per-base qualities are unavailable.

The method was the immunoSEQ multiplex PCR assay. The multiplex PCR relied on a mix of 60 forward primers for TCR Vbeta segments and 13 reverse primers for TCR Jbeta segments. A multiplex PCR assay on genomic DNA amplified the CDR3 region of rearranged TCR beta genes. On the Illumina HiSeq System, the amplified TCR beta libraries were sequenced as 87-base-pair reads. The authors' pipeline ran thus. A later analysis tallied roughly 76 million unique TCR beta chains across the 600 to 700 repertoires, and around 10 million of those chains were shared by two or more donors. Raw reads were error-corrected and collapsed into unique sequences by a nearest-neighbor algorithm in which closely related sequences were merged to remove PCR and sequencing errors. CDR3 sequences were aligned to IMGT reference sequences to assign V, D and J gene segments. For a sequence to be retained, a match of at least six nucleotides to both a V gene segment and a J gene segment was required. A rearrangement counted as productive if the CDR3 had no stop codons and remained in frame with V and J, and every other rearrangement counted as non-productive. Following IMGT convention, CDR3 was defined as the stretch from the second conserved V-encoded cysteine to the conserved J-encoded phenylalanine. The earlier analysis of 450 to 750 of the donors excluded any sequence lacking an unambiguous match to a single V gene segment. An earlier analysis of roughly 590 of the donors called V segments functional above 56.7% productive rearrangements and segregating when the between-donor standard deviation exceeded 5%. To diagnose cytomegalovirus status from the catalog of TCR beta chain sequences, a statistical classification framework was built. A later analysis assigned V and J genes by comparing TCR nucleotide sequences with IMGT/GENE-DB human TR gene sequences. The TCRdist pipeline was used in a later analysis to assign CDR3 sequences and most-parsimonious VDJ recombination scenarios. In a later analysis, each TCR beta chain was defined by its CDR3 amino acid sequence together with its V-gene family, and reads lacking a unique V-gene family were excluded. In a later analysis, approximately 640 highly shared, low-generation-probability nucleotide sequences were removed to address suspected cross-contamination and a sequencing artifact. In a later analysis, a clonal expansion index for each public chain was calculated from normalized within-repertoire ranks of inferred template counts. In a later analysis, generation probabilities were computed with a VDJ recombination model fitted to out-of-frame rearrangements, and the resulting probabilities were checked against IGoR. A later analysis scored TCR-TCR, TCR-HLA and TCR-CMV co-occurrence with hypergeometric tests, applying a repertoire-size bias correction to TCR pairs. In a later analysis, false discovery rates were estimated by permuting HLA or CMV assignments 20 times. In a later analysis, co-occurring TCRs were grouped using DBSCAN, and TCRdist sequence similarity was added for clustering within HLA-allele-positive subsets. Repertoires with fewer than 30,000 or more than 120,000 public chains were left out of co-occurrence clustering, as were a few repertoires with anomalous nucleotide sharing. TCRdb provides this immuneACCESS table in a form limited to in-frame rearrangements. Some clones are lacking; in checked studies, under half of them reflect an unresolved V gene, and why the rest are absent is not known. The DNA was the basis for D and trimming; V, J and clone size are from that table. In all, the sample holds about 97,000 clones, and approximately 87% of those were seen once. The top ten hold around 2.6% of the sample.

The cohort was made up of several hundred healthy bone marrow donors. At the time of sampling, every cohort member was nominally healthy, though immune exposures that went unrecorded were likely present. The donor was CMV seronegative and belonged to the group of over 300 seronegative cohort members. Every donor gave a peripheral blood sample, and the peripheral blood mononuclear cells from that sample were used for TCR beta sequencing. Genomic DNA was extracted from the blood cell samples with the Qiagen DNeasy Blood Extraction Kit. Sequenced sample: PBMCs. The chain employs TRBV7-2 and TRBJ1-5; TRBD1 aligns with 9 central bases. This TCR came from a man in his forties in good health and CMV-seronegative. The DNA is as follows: TGTGCCAGCAGCTTAGACAGGGGGCAAAATCAGCCCCAGCATTTT. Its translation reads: CASSLDRGQNQPQHF.